Shown below are 30 T cell receptor beta chains from a single sample sequenced in a study of PD-L1 blockade in urothelial cancer (TCRdb year 2017). Preparation of the library involved the immunoSEQ multiplex PCR assay. The table comes from immuneACCESS by way of TCRdb, which keeps in-frame sequences with V and J called. Part of the clones is missing from these tables; in studies checked, under half for an unresolved V gene and the rest for unknown reasons. The sample table records 30,000 to 45,000 clones; approximately 88% of these occur just once. The ten largest make up roughly a tenth of the sample. The sample's time point label is to be understood as: peripheral blood 6 weeks after treatment start. The sequencing used PBMCs, collected around atezolizumab (anti-PD-L1) treatment. The receptors originated from a man aged 35 to 55 with urothelial cancer.

This chain connects TRBV14 to TRBJ2-1; weak D call: TRBD2 (6 bases). The V gene lost 0 bases and the J gene lost 7 bases, with 13 bases spanning the gap. CDR3 length equals 15 residues. Per germline, CDR1 SGHDN and CDR2 FVKESK. The CDR3 region is CASSQETGLINEQFF. CDR3 nucleotides: TGTGCCAGCAGCCAAGAGACCGGACTAATTAATGAGCAGTTCTTC.

Only a few counts were recorded for this clone. The chain couples TRBV7-3 to TRBJ2-5, with a tentative D call TRBD2 (6 bases). Deletions cut 2 bases from V and 6 bases from J, with 16 bases between. This CDR3 comprises 15 residues. Germline loops: CDR1 SGHTA, CDR2 FQGTGA. The CDR3 spells CASSLVAEGVKTQYF. CDR3 nucleotide sequence: TGTGCCAGCAGCTTAGTAGCGGAGGGTGTTAAGACCCAGTACTTC.

V gene TRBV5-5 combines with J gene TRBJ2-7; the D gene is possibly TRBD1 (6 bases). Trimming removed 0 bases at V and 2 bases at J, with 12 bases between. This CDR3 has 15 residues. In germline, CDR1 is SGHKS, CDR2 YYEKEE (reference sequence). CDR3 region: CASSLETGTAYEQYF. The CDR3 coding sequence is TGTGCCAGCAGCTTGGAGACAGGTACCGCCTACGAGCAGTACTTC.

The chain is built from TRBV28 and TRBJ1-2, with D hard to call. The CDR3 length is 11 residues. V gave up 6 bases and J gave up 7 bases, with 9 bases separating them. Germline CDR1 is MDHEN and CDR2 is SYDVKM. The CDR3 reads CASRSSGGYTF. DNA of the CDR3: TGTGCCAGCAGGAGTAGCGGTGGCTACACCTTC.

This clone appeared a few times. The V call is TRBV11-3, the J call TRBJ2-2; 8 bases fit TRBD2. With V trimmed by 2 bases and J by 4 bases, 9 bases remained unmatched. The CDR3 consists of 17 residues. Germline CDR1 SGHNT, CDR2 YENEEA. The CDR3 coding sequence is TGTGCCAGCAGCTTACAGCTGGCGGGAGGCCCCACCGGGGAGCTGTTTTTT. Its protein product is CASSLQLAGGPTGELFF.

The sample holds one count of this clone. The chain couples TRBV6-5 to TRBJ1-1; D perhaps matches TRBD1 (5 bases). Germline values: CDR1 MNHEY, CDR2 SVGAGI. This CDR3 has 15 residues. V was shortened by 4 bases and J by 3 bases, with 15 bases between the two germline ends. This CDR3 reads CASSSLRVSDTEAFF. In DNA, the CDR3 is TGTGCCAGCAGTTCCCTCAGGGTATCGGACACTGAAGCTTTCTTT.

V is TRBV19 and J is TRBJ2-7; 11 nucleotides agree with TRBD2. The CDR3 length is 13 residues. V shed 6 bases, J shed 5 bases, and the junction held 3 bases outside the gene matches. Germline-derived CDR1 and CDR2 are LNHDA and SQIVND (reference sequence). Here the CDR3 reads CASRLAGAHEQYF. CDR3 sequence (DNA): TGTGCCAGTAGACTAGCGGGAGCGCACGAGCAGTACTTC.

The V gene is TRBV4-2, the J gene TRBJ1-2; 8 nucleotides agree with TRBD1. The V gene's germline CDR1 is LGHNA and CDR2 YNFKEQ. The CDR3 length is 15 residues. V was clipped by 6 bases and J by 8 bases; unmatched bases: 14. This CDR3 is CASSLEPGQVGGYTF. Written as DNA, the CDR3 is TGTGCCAGCAGTCTAGAGCCGGGACAGGTTGGGGGCTACACCTTC.

V is TRBV9 and J is TRBJ2-3; D ambiguous. Looked up from germline, CDR1 is SGDLS and CDR2 is YYNGEE. The V end lost 2 bases, the J end lost 5 bases, and 3 bases lay between the germline ends. The CDR3 contains 11 residues. The CDR3 DNA follows: TGTGCCAGCAGCGTCGGAGATACGCAGTATTTT. Translating it yields CASSVGDTQYF.

J is TRBJ1-1 and V is TRBV7-9, with a weak D call TRBD1 (6 bases). Germline CDR1 reads SEHNR; CDR2 reads FQNEAQ (reference sequence). This CDR3 has 15 amino acids. The V gene lost 3 bases and the J gene lost 0 bases, with 11 bases spanning the gap. CDR3 loop: CASSLGGAMNTEAFF. The CDR3 nucleotides are TGTGCCAGCAGCTTGGGGGGGGCAATGAACACTGAAGCTTTCTTT.

The chain has TRBV19 and TRBJ2-4; 8 bases agree with TRBD2. This CDR3 is 15 amino acids long. Germline assignment: CDR1 LNHDA and CDR2 SQIVND (reference sequence). V shed 4 bases and J 10 bases; nucleotides not matched to a gene: 12. The CDR3 is CASSTGGFTSGIQYF. In DNA form, the CDR3 reads TGTGCCAGTAGTACGGGGGGCTTTACTAGCGGAATTCAGTACTTC. Full variable domain (remainder filled in from reference TRBV19 and TRBJ2-4): DGGITQSPKYLFRKEGQNVTLSCEQNLNHDAMYWYRQDPGQGLRLIYYSQIVNDFQKGDIAEGYSVSREKKESFPLTVTSAQKNPTAFYLCASSTGGFTSGIQYFGAGTRLSVL.

This sequence joins TRBV11-2 and TRBJ2-1, with D possibly TRBD2 on 6 matching bases. The CDR3 spans 15 residues. V was trimmed by 3 bases and J by 1 base, leaving 10 bases between them. The germline gives CDR1 SGHAT, CDR2 FQNNGV. The DNA of the CDR3 is TGTGCCAGCAGCTTTAGCGGAGGGTCCTACAATGAGCAGTTCTTC. Its translation is CASSFSGGSYNEQFF. The full variable domain, rest sourced from reference TRBV11-2 and TRBJ2-1, is EAGVAQSPRYKIIEKRQSVAFWCNPISGHATLYWYQQILGQGPKLLIQFQNNGVVDDSQLPKDRFSAERLKGVDSTLKIQPAKLEDSAVYLCASSFSGGSYNEQFFGPGTRLTVL.

The chain carries TRBV11-2 and TRBJ2-2; weak D call: TRBD1 (6 bases). V dropped 4 bases and J dropped 7 bases, with 13 bases sitting between them. Germline assignment: CDR1 SGHAT and CDR2 FQNNGV. The CDR3 sequence is 14 residues long. This CDR3 reads CASSSTGFYGELFF. In DNA, the CDR3 is TGTGCCAGCAGCTCCACAGGGTTTTACGGGGAGCTGTTTTTT.

The gene calls are TRBV4-2 and TRBJ2-7, with 9 nucleotides matching TRBD2. Per germline, CDR1 LGHNA and CDR2 YNFKEQ. This CDR3 contains 17 residues. The trim removed 0 bases at V and 3 bases at J, leaving 9 bases unmatched. The CDR3 region is CASSQDPLGSGSYEQYF. The CDR3 DNA reads TGTGCCAGCAGCCAAGACCCCCTGGGTAGCGGGAGCTACGAGCAGTACTTC.

A note on this clone: Germline and junction disagree at one end, which may indicate a read error. The CDR3 sequence: CASSLRTGLSVF. In DNA, the CDR3 is TGTGCCAGCAGCTTGCGGACGGGACTATCTGTTTTC. The gene calls are TRBV7-2 and TRBJ2-7, with 7 nucleotides matching TRBD2. Germline-derived CDR1 and CDR2 are SGHTA and FQGNSA. The CDR3 consists of 12 residues.

The rearrangement joins TRBV4-1 to TRBJ2-1; 8 bases map to TRBD2. The CDR3 contains 17 residues. V lost 4 bases and J lost 6; bases outside the gene matches: 14. The germline CDR1 and CDR2 sequences are MGHRA and YSYEKL. CDR3 protein: CASSPVGRSSGLNEQFF. The CDR3 coding sequence is TGCGCCAGCAGCCCGGTAGGCCGGTCTAGCGGGCTCAATGAGCAGTTCTTC.

This clone was seen just once. The J gene is TRBJ1-1, the V gene TRBV2; a possible D gene is TRBD1 (5 bases). Trimming removed 7 bases at V and 6 bases at J, with 15 bases between. The germline V gene has CDR1 SNHLY and CDR2 FYNNEI. The CDR3 totals 13 residues. The CDR3 nucleotides read TGTGCCAGCATGGGGACTTTGGGCGCTGAAGCTTTCTTT. It yields the protein CASMGTLGAEAFF.

The gene calls are TRBV14 and TRBJ2-1; tentative D call: TRBD2 (5 bases). Germline V gives CDR1 SGHDN, CDR2 FVKESK. The CDR3 runs 14 residues. V lost 0 bases, J lost 7 bases, and 10 bases lay in between. The CDR3: CASSQDLRTNEQFF. Written as DNA, the CDR3 is TGTGCCAGCAGCCAAGATCTCAGGACTAATGAGCAGTTCTTC.

V usage is TRBV11-3 and J usage is TRBJ2-3, with 9 positions matching TRBD2. CDR1 SGHNT and CDR2 YENEEA come from the germline V gene. Unmatched junction bases numbered 10, after V lost 5 bases and J lost 4 bases. This CDR3 has 16 amino acids. The CDR3 here is CASSPQGLAPSDTQYF. The CDR3 nucleotides are TGTGCCAGCAGCCCCCAGGGACTAGCTCCCTCAGATACGCAGTATTTT.

J is TRBJ2-7 and V is TRBV10-1; D possibly corresponds to TRBD1 (5 bases). There are 13 residues in the CDR3. V dropped 10 bases and J dropped 1 base, with 14 bases sitting between them. In germline, CDR1 is WNHNN, CDR2 SYGVQD (reference sequence). The chain's CDR3 is CATQGSSSYEQYF. DNA of the CDR3: TGCGCCACCCAGGGTTCGAGTTCCTACGAGCAGTACTTC.

The chain joins TRBV7-9 to TRBJ2-2; D call uncertain. V was shortened by 1 base and J by 7 bases, with 13 bases between the two germline ends. This CDR3 spans 15 amino acids. CDR1 and CDR2 from the germline V gene are SEHNR and FQNEAQ (reference sequence). Here the CDR3 reads CASSLDAGYIGELFF. The CDR3 region has the DNA TGTGCCAGCAGCTTAGATGCAGGTTATATCGGGGAGCTGTTTTTT.

V is TRBV5-6 and J is TRBJ1-2; no clear D gene. V was cut by 2 bases and J by 8 bases, with 16 bases left in between. The CDR3 sequence is 14 residues long. CDR1 is SGHDT, CDR2 YYEEEE, per germline. CDR3 bases: TGTGCCAGCAGCTTATCCTCGGGGATTCAAGGCTACACCTTC. It is translated as CASSLSSGIQGYTF.

The chain joins TRBV7-8 to TRBJ2-7; TRBD1 aligns across 8 bases. There are 15 residues in the CDR3. Germline V gene sequence: CDR1 SGHVS, CDR2 FQNEAQ. J lost 4 bases, V lost 5 bases, and 10 bases had no gene match. This CDR3 reads CASSLRGQVLYEQYF. In nucleotides, the CDR3 is TGTGCCAGCAGCCTTAGGGGACAGGTTTTATACGAGCAGTACTTC.

This clone was picked up a small number of times. The chain carries TRBV4-2 and TRBJ1-5; D is undetermined. Germline V lookup: CDR1 LGHNA, CDR2 YNFKEQ. The V end was cut by 1 base, the J end by 0 bases, with 7 bases between. CDR3 length: 15 residues. CDR3 amino acids: CASSQGTYSNQPQHF. In nucleotides, the CDR3 is TGTGCCAGCAGCCAAGGGACTTATAGCAATCAGCCCCAGCATTTT.

The chain recombines TRBV5-1 with TRBJ2-1, with 11 nucleotides matching TRBD2. Germline assignment: CDR1 SGHRS and CDR2 YFSETQ. This CDR3 is built from 15 residues. After removal of 6 bases from V and 2 bases from J, the junction contained 4 bases not matched to a gene. This CDR3 is CASTLAGGTYNEQFF. The CDR3 coding sequence is TGCGCCAGCACGTTAGCGGGGGGGACCTACAATGAGCAGTTCTTC.

Concerning this clone: At one of its ends the junction is not consistent with the germline gene, which may arise from a read error. V gene TRBV15 combines with J gene TRBJ1-2; 10 positions agree with TRBD1. The germline V gene has CDR1 LNHNV and CDR2 YYDKDF (reference sequence). The CDR3 loop spans 13 amino acids. CDR3 sequence: CATSRGDRGKSNF. The CDR3 region has the DNA TGTGCCACCAGCAGGGGGGACAGGGGAAAATCGAACTTC.

The rearrangement joins TRBV5-5 to TRBJ2-3; TRBD2 agrees at 8 bases. This CDR3 has 17 residues. The germline V gene encodes CDR1 SGHKS and CDR2 YYEKEE (reference sequence). Trimming took 0 bases from V and 0 from J; bases not matched to a gene: 6. Written as DNA, the CDR3 is TGTGCCAGCAGCTTGGCCGCGGCTAGCGGGAGCACAGATACGCAGTATTTT. It encodes CASSLAAASGSTDTQYF.

The chain couples TRBV4-3 to TRBJ2-2, with a weak D call TRBD2 (5 bases). Germline V gene sequence: CDR1 LGHNA, CDR2 YSLEER. The CDR3 sequence is 15 residues long. V lost 0 bases and J lost 4, with 9 bases in between. This CDR3 reads CASSQEIGSTGELFF. Here the CDR3 DNA reads TGCGCCAGCAGCCAAGAGATTGGGAGCACCGGGGAGCTGTTTTTT.

The V gene is TRBV18, the J gene TRBJ2-7; maybe TRBD1 (6 bases). The CDR3 length is 15 residues. The germline CDR1 and CDR2 sequences are KGHSH and LQKENI. The V and J ends lost 2 bases and 6 bases respectively, with 17 bases between them. The CDR3: CASSPTNPTGSEQYF. The CDR3 bases are TGTGCCAGCTCACCAACCAATCCTACAGGGAGCGAGCAGTACTTC.

The sample holds one count of this clone. The chain is built from TRBV6-5 and TRBJ2-5; TRBD1 matches at 7 bases. Trimming cost V 4 bases and J 1 base; bases outside gene matches: 6. The CDR3 spans 15 residues. The V gene's germline CDR1 is MNHEY and CDR2 SVGAGI. CDR3 region: CASSSGTATQETQYF. The CDR3 DNA reads as TGTGCCAGCAGTTCAGGGACAGCCACCCAAGAGACCCAGTACTTC.